This T cell receptor (beta chain) was identified in a study of shared clonotypes between healthy human individuals. Study-level results: The donor pool, a small one, limited the genetic and exposure-history diversity represented.

Regarding this clone: Its antigen is not known.

The method was immunoSEQ multiplex PCR; TCRdb's version includes in-frame clones alone and lacks a portion of them. Altogether roughly 1,800,000 clones are present, over 85% being singletons, with the ten largest covering less than 1.5%. Trimming removed 6 bases at V and 13 bases at J, with 21 bases between. CDR1 is MDHEN, CDR2 SYDVKM, per germline. The CDR3 covers 14 residues. The naive CD8 population came from CD45RO-negative cells selected for CCR7, without terminally differentiated effector memory CD45RA+ cells. The clonotype comes from a man aged 18 to 29 in good health. The source material was naive CD8+ T cells sorted from blood. The rearrangement uses TRBV28 and TRBJ1-4; D gene unclear. DNA for the CDR3: TGTGCCAGCAGCCCGCGGGAGTATGGGGATCCACTGTTTTTT. Residues: CASSPREYGDPLFF.